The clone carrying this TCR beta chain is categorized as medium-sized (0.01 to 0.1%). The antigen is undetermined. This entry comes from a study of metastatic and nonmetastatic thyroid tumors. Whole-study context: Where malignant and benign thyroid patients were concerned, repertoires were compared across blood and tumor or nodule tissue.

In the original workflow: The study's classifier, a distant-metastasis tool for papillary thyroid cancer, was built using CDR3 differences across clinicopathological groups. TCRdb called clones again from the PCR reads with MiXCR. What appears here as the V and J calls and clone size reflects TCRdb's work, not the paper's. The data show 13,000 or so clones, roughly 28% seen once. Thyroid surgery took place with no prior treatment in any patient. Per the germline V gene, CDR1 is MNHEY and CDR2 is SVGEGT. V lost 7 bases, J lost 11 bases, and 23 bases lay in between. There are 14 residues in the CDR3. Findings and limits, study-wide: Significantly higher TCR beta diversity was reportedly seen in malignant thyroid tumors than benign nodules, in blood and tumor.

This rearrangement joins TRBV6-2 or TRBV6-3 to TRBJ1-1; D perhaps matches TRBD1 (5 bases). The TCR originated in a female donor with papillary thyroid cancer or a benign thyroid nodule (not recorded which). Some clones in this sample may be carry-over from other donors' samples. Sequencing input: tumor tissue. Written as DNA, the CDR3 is TGTGCCAGCAAACCCCTCCGGGACGGGGAGTTGGCTTTCTTT. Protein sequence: CASKPLRDGELAFF.